The rows below give T cell receptor beta chains drawn from one sample of a study of T cells in localized non-small cell lung cancer. Here immunoSEQ multiplex PCR was the method, and the copy in TCRdb shows in-frame clones only, minus some. The sample records 70,000 to 90,000 clones, approximately 80% being singletons. This material consisted of peripheral blood, taken before any cancer treatment. These receptors were taken from an older female donor with stage I lung adenocarcinoma. The CDR3 runs from the conserved cysteine through the conserved F or W. The D gene is left open where the match is weak. Some rows mark clone size as missing; the rest say once, few, many or name a class of expanded clone.

>TRBD1|.|TRBJ2-1|TRBV5-8
TGTGCCAGCAGCTCGGGACAGGGGGCGAGCAATGAGCAGTTCTTC
CASSSGQGASNEQFF
>.|.|TRBJ1-1|TRBV5-4
TGTGCCAGCAGCTTGGAAATCAGGGGATCTGAAGCTTTCTTT
CASSLEIRGSEAFF
>.|.|TRBJ1-3|TRBV21-1
TGTGCCAGCAGCAGCCGCGGACAGGGGGGGCCCTCTGGAAACACCATATATTTT
CASSSRGQGGPSGNTIYF
>.|.|TRBJ1-1|TRBV6-5
TGTGCCAGCAGTACCATCAGGGGAGACACTGAAGCTTTCTTT
CASSTIRGDTEAFF
>TRBD2|few|TRBJ2-7|TRBV5-8
TGTGCCAGCAGCTCCGGATGGCGGGGGGGCCACGAGCAGTACTTC
CASSSGWRGGHEQYF
>TRBD1|.|TRBJ2-7|TRBV6-5
TGTGCCAGCAGCTCCGGGACAGGGGACTACGAGCAGTACTTC
CASSSGTGDYEQYF
>.|.|TRBJ2-1|TRBV4-3
TGCGCCAGCAGCCAAGATCAGGCAGGGTCGCAGTTCTTC
CASSQDQAGSQFF
>.|.|TRBJ2-3|TRBV9
TGTGCCAGCAGCGCCCGGGGTCCAGATACGCAGTATTTT
CASSARGPDTQYF
>TRBD2|.|TRBJ2-7|TRBV4-3
TGCGCCAGCAGCCAAGATCGACTAGCGGGAAGCGAGCAGTACTTC
CASSQDRLAGSEQYF
>.|.|TRBJ2-3|TRBV10-3
TGTGCCATCAGCCCCGGTCGGGGGTCAGATACGCAGTATTTT
CAISPGRGSDTQYF
>.|.|TRBJ2-1|TRBV14
TGTGCCAGCAGCCAGGGCAGGGCCCCCTACAATGAGCAGTTCTTC
CASSQGRAPYNEQFF
>.|.|TRBJ2-5|TRBV2
TGTGCCAGCAGTGGGTTTCCGGACTTCAAGAAAGAGACCCAGTACTTC
CASSGFPDFKKETQYF
>.|.|TRBJ2-5|TRBV7-9
TGTGCCAGCAGCGCCCCATCCTTCACAGAGACCCAGTACTTC
CASSAPSFTETQYF
>.|.|TRBJ2-1|TRBV19
TGTGCCAGTAGCCCAGACTACAATGAGCAGTTCTTC
CASSPDYNEQFF
>.|.|TRBJ2-5|TRBV25-1
TGTGCCAGCAGTGAATGGGGTGGCGCAGGGTTGCGGGAGACCCAGTACTTC
CASSEWGGAGLRETQYF